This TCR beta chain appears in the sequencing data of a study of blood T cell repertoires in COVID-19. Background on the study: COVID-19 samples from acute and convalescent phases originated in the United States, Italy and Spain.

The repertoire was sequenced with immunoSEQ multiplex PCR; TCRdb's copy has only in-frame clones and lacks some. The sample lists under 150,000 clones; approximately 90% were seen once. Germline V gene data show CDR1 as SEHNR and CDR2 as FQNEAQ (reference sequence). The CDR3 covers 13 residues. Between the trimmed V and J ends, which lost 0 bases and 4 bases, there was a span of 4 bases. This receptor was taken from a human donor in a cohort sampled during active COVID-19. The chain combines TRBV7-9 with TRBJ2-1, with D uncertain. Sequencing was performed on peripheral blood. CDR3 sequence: CASSLAQYNEQFF. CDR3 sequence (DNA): TGTGCCAGCAGCTTAGCGCAGTACAATGAGCAGTTCTTC.